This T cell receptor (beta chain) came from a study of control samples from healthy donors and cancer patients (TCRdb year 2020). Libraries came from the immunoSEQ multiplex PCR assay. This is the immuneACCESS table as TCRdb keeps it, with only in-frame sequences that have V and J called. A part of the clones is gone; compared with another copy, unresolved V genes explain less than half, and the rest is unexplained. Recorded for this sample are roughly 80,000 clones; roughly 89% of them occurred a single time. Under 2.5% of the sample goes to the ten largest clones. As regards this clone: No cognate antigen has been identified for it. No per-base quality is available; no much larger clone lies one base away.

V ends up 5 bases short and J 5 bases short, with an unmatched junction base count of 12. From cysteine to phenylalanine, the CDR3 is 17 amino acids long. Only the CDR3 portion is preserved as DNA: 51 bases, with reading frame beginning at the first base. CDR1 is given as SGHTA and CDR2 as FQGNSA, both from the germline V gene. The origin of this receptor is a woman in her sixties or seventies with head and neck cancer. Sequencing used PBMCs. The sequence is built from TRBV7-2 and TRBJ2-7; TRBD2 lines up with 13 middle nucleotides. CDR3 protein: CASSPNPGLAGSDEQYF. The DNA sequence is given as TGTGCCAGCAGCCCTAACCCGGGACTAGCGGGATCAGACGAGCAGTACTTC.